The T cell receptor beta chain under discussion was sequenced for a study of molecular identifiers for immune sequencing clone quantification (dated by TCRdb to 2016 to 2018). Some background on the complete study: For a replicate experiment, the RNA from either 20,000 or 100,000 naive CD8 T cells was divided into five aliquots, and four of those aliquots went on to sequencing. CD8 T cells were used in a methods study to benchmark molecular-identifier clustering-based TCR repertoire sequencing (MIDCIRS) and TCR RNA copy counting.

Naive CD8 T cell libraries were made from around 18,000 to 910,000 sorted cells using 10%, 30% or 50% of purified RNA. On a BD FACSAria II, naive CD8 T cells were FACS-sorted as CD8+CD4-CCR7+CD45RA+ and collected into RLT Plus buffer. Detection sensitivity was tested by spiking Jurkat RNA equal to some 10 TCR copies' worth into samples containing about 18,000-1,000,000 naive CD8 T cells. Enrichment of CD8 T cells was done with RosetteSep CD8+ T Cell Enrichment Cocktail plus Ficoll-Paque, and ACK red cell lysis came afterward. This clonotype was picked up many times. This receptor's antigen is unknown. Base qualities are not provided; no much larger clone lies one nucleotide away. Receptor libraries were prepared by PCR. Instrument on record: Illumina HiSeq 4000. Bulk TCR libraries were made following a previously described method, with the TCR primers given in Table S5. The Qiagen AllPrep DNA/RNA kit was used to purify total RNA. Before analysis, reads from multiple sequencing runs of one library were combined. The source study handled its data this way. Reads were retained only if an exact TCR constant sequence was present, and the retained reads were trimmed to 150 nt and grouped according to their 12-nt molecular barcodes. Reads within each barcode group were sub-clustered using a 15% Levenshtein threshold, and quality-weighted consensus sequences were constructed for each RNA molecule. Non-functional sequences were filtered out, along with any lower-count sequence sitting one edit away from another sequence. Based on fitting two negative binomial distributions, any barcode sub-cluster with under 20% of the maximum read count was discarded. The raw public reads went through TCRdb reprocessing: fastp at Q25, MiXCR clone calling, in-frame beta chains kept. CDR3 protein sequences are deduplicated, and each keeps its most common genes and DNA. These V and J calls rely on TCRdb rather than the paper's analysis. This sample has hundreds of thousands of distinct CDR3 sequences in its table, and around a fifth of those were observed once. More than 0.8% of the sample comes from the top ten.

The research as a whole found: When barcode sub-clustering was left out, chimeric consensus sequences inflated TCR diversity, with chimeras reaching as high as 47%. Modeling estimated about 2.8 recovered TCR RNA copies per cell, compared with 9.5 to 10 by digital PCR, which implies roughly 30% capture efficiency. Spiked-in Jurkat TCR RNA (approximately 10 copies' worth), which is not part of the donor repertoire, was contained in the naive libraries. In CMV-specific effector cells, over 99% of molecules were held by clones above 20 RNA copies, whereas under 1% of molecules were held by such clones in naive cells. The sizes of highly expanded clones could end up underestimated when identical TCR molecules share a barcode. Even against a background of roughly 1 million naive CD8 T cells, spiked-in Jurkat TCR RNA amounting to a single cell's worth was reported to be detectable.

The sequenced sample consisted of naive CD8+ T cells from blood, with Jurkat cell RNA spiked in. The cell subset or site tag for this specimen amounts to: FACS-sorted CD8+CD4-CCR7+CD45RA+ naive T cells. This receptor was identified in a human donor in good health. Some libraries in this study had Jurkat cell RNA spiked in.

The DNA reads TGTGCCAGCAGCTTAGGGGCTAGCTCCTACGAGCAGTACTTC. This sequence encodes CASSLGASSYEQYF. The chain links TRBV7-2 with TRBJ2-7; the D gene cannot be resolved reliably. V and J are truncated by 1 base and 0 bases respectively, leaving an intervening sequence of 7 bases. Reading from cysteine to phenylalanine, the CDR3 counts 14 amino acids. Only CDR3 DNA remains: 42 bases, in frame from the first base. CDR1 and CDR2, per the germline V gene, are SGHTA and FQGNSA.